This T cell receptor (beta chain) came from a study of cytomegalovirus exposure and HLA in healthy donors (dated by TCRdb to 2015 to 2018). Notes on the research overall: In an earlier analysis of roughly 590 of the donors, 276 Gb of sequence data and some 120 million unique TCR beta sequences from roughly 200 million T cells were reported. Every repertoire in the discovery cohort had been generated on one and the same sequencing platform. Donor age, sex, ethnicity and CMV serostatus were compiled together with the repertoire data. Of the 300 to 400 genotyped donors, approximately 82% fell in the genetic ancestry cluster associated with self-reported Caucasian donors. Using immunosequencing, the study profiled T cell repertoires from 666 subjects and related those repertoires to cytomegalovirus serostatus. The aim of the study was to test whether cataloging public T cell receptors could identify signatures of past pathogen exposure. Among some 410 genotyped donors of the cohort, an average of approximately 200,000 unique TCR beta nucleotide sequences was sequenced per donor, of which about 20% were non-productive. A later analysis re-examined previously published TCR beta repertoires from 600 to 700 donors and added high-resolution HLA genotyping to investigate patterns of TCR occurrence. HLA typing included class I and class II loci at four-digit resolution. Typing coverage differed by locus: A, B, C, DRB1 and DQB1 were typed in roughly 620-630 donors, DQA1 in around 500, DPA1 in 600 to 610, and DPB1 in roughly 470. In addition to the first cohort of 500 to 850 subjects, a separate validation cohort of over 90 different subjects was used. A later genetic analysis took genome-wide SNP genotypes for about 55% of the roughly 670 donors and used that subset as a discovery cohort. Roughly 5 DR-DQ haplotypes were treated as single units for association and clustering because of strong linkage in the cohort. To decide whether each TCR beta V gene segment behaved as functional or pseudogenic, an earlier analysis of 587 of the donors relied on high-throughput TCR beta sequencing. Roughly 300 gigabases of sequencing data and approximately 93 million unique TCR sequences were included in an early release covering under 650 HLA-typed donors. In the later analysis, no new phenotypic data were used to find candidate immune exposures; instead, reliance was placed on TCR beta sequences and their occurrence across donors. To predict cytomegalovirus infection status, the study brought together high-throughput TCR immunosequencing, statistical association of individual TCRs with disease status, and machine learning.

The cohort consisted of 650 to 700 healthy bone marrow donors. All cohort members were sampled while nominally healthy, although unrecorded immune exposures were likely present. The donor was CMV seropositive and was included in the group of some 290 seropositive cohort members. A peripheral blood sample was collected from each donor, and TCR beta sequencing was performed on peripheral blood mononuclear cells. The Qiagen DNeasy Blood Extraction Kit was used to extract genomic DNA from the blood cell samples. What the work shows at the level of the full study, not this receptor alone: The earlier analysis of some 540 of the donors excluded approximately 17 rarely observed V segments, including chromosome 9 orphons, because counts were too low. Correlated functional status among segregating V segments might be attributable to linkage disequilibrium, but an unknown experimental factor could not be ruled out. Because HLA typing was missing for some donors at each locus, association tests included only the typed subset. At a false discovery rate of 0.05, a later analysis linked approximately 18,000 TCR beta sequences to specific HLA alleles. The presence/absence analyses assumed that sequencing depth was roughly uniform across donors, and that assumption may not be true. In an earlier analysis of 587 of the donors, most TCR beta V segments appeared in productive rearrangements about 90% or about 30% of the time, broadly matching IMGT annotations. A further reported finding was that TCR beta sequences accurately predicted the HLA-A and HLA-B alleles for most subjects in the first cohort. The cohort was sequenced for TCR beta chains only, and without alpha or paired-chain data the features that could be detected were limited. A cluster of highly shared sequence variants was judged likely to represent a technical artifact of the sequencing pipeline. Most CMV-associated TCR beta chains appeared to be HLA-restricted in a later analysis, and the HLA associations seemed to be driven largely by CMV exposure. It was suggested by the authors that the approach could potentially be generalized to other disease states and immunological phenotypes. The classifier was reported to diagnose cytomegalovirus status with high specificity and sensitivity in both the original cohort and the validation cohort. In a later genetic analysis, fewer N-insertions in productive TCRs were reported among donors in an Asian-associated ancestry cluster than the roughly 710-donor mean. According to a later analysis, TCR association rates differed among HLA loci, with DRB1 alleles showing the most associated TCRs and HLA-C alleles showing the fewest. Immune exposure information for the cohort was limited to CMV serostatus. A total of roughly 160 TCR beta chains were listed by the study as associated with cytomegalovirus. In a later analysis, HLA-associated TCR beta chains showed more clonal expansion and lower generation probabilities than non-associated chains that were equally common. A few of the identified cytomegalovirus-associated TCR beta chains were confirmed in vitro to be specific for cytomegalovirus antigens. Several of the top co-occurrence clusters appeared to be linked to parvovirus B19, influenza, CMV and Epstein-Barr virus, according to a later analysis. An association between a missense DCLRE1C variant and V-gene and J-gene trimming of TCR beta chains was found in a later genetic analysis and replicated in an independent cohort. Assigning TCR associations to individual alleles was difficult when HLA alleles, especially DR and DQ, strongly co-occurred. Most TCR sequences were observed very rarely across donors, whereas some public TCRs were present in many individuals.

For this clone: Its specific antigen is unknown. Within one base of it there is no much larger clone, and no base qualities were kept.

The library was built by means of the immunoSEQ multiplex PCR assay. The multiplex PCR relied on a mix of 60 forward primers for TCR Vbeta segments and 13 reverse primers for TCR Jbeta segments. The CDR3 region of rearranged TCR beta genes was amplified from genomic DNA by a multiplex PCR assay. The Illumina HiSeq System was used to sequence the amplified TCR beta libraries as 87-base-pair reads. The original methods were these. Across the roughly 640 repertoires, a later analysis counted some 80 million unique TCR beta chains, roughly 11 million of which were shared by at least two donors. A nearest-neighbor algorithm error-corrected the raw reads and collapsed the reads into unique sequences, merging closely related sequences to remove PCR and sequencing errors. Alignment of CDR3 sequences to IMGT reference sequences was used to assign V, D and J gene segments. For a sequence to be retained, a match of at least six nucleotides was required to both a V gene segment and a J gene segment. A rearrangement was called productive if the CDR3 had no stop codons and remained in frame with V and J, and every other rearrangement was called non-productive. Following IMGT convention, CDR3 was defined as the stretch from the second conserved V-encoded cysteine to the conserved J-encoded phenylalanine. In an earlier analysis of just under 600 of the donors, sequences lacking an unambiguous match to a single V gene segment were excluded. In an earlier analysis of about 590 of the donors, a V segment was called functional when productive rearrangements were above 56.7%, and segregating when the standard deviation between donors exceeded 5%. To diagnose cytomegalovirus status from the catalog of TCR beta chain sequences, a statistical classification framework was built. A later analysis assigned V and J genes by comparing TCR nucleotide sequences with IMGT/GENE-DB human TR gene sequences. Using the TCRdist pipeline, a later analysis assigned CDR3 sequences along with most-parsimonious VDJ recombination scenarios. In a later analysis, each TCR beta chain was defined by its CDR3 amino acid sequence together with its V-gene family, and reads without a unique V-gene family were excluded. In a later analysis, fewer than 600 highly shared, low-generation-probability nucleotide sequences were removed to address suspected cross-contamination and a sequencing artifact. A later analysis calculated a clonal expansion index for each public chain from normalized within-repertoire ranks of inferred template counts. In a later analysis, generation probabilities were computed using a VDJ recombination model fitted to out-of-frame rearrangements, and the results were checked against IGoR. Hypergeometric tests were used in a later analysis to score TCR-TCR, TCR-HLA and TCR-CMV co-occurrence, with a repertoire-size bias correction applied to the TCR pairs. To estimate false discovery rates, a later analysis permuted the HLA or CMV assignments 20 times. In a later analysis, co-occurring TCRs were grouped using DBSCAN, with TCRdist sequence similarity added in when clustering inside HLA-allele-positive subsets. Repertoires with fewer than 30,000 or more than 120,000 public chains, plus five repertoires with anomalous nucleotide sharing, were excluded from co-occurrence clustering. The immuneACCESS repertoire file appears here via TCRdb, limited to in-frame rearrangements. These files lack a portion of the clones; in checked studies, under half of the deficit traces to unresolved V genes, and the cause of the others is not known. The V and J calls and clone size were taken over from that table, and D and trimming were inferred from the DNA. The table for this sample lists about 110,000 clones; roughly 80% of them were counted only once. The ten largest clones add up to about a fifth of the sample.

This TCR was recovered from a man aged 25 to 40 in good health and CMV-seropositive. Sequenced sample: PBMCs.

The CDR3 loop reads CASSRQGQSYNEQFF. The DNA is as follows: TGTGCCAGCAGCCGACAGGGTCAATCCTACAATGAGCAGTTCTTC. The rearrangement joined TRBV11-2 to TRBJ2-1; TRBD1 fits 7 bases in the junction. CDR3 length: 15 amino acids, cysteine to phenylalanine. Here the CDR3 DNA is all that survives: 45 bases in frame from base 1. The V end gives up 5 bases and the J end 1 base, leaving 5 bases in the junction not matched to a gene. Via the germline V gene, CDR1 is SGHAT and CDR2 FQNNGV. With the rest looked up from the reference TRBV11-2 and TRBJ2-1 genes rather than sequenced, the full variable domain is EAGVAQSPRYKIIEKRQSVAFWCNPISGHATLYWYQQILGQGPKLLIQFQNNGVVDDSQLPKDRFSAERLKGVDSTLKIQPAKLEDSAVYLCASSRQGQSYNEQFFGPGTRLTVL.